The 12 T cell receptor beta chains below were found in one sample sequenced in a study of blood T cell repertoires in COVID-19. Sequencing used immunoSEQ multiplex PCR; TCRdb keeps in-frame clones, though not all of them. The sample includes 70,000 to 90,000 clones, about 78% of them seen just once. The sample comprised peripheral blood. The receptors come from a human donor in a cohort sampled during active COVID-19.

V gene TRBV28 combines with J gene TRBJ1-1, with D uncertain. V lost 3 bases and J lost 1, with 9 bases in between. This CDR3 has 14 residues. The germline V gene encodes CDR1 MDHEN and CDR2 SYDVKM. The CDR3 sequence is CASSFFTRNTEAFF. For the CDR3, the DNA is TGTGCCAGCAGTTTTTTCACCAGGAACACTGAAGCTTTCTTT. Full variable domain (remainder filled in from reference TRBV28 and TRBJ1-1): DVKVTQSSRYLVKRTGEKVFLECVQDMDHENMFWYRQDPGLGLRLIYFSYDVKMKEKGDIPEGYSVSREKKERFSLILESASTNQTSMYLCASSFFTRNTEAFFGQGTRLTVV.

In DNA, the CDR3 is TGTGCCAGCAGTGAAGCTGCGGGCAGCCCCCGCGAGCAGTACTTC. This encodes CASSEAAGSPREQYF. The rearrangement uses TRBV6-1 and TRBJ2-7; tentatively, D is TRBD2 (5 bases). V lost 0 bases and J lost 6, with 15 bases in between. This CDR3 region has 15 residues. Germline loops: CDR1 MNHNS, CDR2 SASEGT.

This clone was seen once. The chain recombines TRBV19 with TRBJ1-2; possible D gene TRBD1, 5 bases. Germline V gene data show CDR1 as LNHDA and CDR2 as SQIVND (reference sequence). The CDR3 consists of 17 residues. The V end lost 1 base, the J end lost 0 bases, and 15 bases lay between the germline ends. CDR3 coding DNA: TGTGCCAGTAGTATAGGGGCAGGGTTAGTACCTAACTATGGCTACACCTTC. It is translated as CASSIGAGLVPNYGYTF. Using reference TRBV19 and TRBJ1-2 for the parts outside the CDR3, the full variable domain is DGGITQSPKYLFRKEGQNVTLSCEQNLNHDAMYWYRQDPGQGLRLIYYSQIVNDFQKGDIAEGYSVSREKKESFPLTVTSAQKNPTAFYLCASSIGAGLVPNYGYTFGSGTRLTVV.

J is TRBJ2-6 and V is TRBV3-1 (or the pseudogene TRBV3-2), with TRBD1 identical over 9 bases. Germline V CDR1 and CDR2: LGHDT, YNNKEL (reference sequence). The CDR3 has 17 amino acids. V was clipped by 4 bases and J by 2 bases; unmatched bases: 6. CDR3 sequence reads: CASSRQGVLAGANVLTF. As DNA, the CDR3 is TGTGCCAGCAGCCGACAGGGGGTGTTGGCTGGGGCCAACGTCCTGACTTTC.

A single count supports this clone. The V call is TRBV18, the J call TRBJ1-1; D gene uncertain. V shed 0 bases and J shed 0 bases, with 8 bases lying between them. CDR1 is KGHSH and CDR2 is LQKENI in the germline V gene. CDR3 length: 15 residues. The DNA for the CDR3 is TGTGCCAGCTCACCACCCTCGTCTGTGAACACTGAAGCTTTCTTT. It encodes CASSPPSSVNTEAFF.

The gene calls are TRBV28 and TRBJ2-7, with 7 positions matching TRBD1. The CDR3 loop spans 14 amino acids. CDR1 is MDHEN and CDR2 is SYDVKM in the germline V gene. With V trimmed by 5 bases and J by 0 bases, 4 bases remained unmatched. The CDR3 nucleotides read TGTGCCAGCAGTACCTGGGACAGCTCCTACGAGCAGTACTTC. This gives the protein CASSTWDSSYEQYF.

This chain links TRBV5-1 with TRBJ2-3; 8 bases line up with TRBD2. The trim removed 4 bases at V and 4 bases at J, leaving 8 bases unmatched. CDR3 length equals 15 residues. Germline V CDR1 and CDR2: SGHRS, YFSETQ. Written as DNA, the CDR3 is TGCGCCAGCAGCCCCGGGTCCGGGGGGGCAGATACGCAGTATTTT. It yields the protein CASSPGSGGADTQYF.

This sequence joins TRBV29-1 and TRBJ1-2; the D gene is possibly TRBD1 (5 bases). V lost 1 base and J lost 8, with 14 bases in between. Germline V CDR1 and CDR2: SQVTM, ANQGSEA. The CDR3 consists of 13 residues. The CDR3 reads CSVEGRGRGGYTF. The CDR3 DNA reads as TGCAGCGTTGAAGGGAGGGGCCGCGGGGGCTACACCTTC.

There are a few counts of this clone. V usage is TRBV29-1 and J usage is TRBJ1-1; 7 bases fit TRBD1. The CDR3 extends over 13 amino acids. Germline V CDR1 and CDR2: SQVTM, ANQGSEA. CDR3 in DNA: TGCAGTTCCGACGACAGGGTGAGGACTGAAGCTTTCTTT. Amino acids: CSSDDRVRTEAFF.

This clone was seen at least ten times. V usage is TRBV6-1 and J usage is TRBJ2-1; D is perhaps TRBD1 (6 bases). Germline CDR1 MNHNS, CDR2 SASEGT. This CDR3 is built from 15 residues. The ends were cut back, 2 bases at V and 0 bases at J, with 8 bases in the middle. The CDR3 nucleotides read TGTGCCAGCAGTGAACAGGGGAGCTCCTACAATGAGCAGTTCTTC. This gives the protein CASSEQGSSYNEQFF.

There are a few counts of this clone. The chain combines TRBV9 with TRBJ1-1, with a possible D match to TRBD1 (5 bases). Trimming took 2 bases from V and 4 from J, leaving 15 bases between them. CDR1 is SGDLS and CDR2 is YYNGEE in the germline V gene. The length of the CDR3 is 15 residues. Written as DNA, the CDR3 is TGTGCCAGCAGCGTGGTTGGGGGGTTGAGCACTGAAGCTTTCTTT. Its translation: CASSVVGGLSTEAFF.

This clone turned up a few times. The CDR3 nucleotides are TGCGCCAGCGGGCCCGTGGGTTCCTCCTACGAGCAGTACTTC. It specifies CASGPVGSSYEQYF. The chain couples TRBV5-1 to TRBJ2-7; D not certain. The CDR3 spans 14 residues. Trimming removed 7 bases from V and 0 bases from J, with 14 bases in between. CDR1 and CDR2 (germline): SGHRS, YFSETQ.